Only one count was recorded for the clone carrying this T cell receptor beta chain. This sample was taken from a study of blood T cell repertoires in COVID-19. The wider study: COVID-19 samples, acute and convalescent, were from the United States, Italy and Spain. The analysed material was cDNA or gDNA that came from T cells, B-cell-depleted T cells, or PBMCs.

J gave up 6 bases and V 0 bases, and 9 bases lay outside the gene matches. The CDR3 is made up of 16 amino acids. CDR1 and CDR2 from the germline V gene are MNHEY and SVGEGT. The authors' processing: Reference gene primers were amplified, and this amplification served to estimate nucleated cell counts. Generated by immunoSEQ multiplex PCR, the TCRdb table keeps only in-frame clones and is missing some. The V and J calls and the clone size are those of that table, but D and trimming were determined from the DNA. The sample consists of about 280,000 clones, roughly 87% of them appearing once. V gene TRBV6-2 or TRBV6-3 combines with J gene TRBJ2-3; 7 bases map to TRBD1. The sequenced sample consisted of peripheral blood. The sequence was obtained from a man younger than 30 with active or convalescent COVID-19. The CDR3 loop reads CASSYSFTGEGDTQYF. The CDR3 bases are TGTGCCAGCAGTTACTCGTTCACAGGGGAAGGTGATACGCAGTATTTT.